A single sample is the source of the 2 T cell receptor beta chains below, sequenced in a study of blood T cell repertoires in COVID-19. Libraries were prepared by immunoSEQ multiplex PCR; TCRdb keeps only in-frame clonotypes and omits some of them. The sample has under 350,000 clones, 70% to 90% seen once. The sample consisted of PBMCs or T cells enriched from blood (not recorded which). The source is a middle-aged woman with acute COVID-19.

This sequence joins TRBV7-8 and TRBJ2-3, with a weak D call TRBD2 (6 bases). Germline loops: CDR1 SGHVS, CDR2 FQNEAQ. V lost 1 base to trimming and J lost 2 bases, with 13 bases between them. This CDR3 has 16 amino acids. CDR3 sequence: CASSLGRAGSTDTQYF. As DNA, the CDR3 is TGTGCCAGCAGCTTAGGCAGGGCGGGGTCCACAGATACGCAGTATTTT.

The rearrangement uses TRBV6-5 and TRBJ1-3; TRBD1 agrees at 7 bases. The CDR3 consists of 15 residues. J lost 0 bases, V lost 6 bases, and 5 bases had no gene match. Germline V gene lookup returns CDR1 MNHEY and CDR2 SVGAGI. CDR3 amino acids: CASRRGQLSGNTIYF. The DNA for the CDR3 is TGTGCCAGCAGGAGGGGACAGCTCTCTGGAAACACCATATATTTT.